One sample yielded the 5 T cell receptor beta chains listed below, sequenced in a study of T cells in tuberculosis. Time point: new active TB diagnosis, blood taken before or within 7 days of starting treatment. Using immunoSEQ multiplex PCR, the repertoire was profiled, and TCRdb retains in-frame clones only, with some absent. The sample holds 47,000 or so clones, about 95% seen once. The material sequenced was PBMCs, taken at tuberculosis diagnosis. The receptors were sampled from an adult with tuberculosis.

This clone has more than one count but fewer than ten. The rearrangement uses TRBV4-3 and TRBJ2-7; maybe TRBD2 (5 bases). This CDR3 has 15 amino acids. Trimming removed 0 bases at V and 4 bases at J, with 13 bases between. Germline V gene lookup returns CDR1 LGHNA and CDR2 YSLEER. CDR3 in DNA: TGCGCCAGCAGCCAAGAACTAGTTGTAGGATACGAGCAGTACTTC. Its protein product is CASSQELVVGYEQYF.

The CDR3 reads CASSSLAGSEAGELFF. CDR3 DNA sequence: TGTGCCAGCAGCTCCTTGGCCGGTTCTGAGGCCGGGGAGCTGTTTTTT. The rearrangement uses TRBV5-4 and TRBJ2-2; no reliable D call. This CDR3 has 16 residues. CDR1 SGHNT and CDR2 YYREEE come from the germline V gene (reference sequence). V was cut by 3 bases and J by 6 bases, with 18 bases left in between.

CDR3 region: CASSPVTGADEQFF. The DNA of the CDR3 is TGTGCCAGCAGCCCTGTAACAGGGGCGGATGAGCAGTTCTTC. The chain employs TRBV7-9 and TRBJ2-1; 7 nucleotides agree with TRBD1. CDR1 SEHNR and CDR2 FQNEAQ come from the germline V gene (reference sequence). The CDR3 runs 14 residues. J gave up 8 bases and V 5 bases, and 9 bases lay outside the gene matches. Supplemented by reference TRBV7-9 and TRBJ2-1, the full variable domain reads DTGVSQNPRHKITKRGQNVTFRCDPISEHNRLYWYRQTLGQGPEFLTYFQNEAQLEKSRLLSDRFSAERPKGSFSTLEIQRTEQGDSAMYLCASSPVTGADEQFFGPGTRLTVL.

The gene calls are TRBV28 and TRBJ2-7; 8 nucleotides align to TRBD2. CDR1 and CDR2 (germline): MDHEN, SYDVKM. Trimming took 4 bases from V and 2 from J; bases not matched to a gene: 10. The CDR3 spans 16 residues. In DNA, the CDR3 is TGTGCCAGCAGTTACGTTAGCGGGAAACTTACCTACGAGCAGTACTTC. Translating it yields CASSYVSGKLTYEQYF.

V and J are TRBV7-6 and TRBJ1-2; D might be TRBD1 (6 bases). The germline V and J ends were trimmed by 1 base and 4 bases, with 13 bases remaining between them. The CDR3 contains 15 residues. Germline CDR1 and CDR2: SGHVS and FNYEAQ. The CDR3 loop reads CASSLGRGGLYGYTF. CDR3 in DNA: TGTGCCAGCAGCTTAGGACGGGGGGGGCTCTATGGCTACACCTTC.